This T cell receptor (beta chain) was retrieved from a study of blood T cell repertoires in COVID-19. Study in general: Material from acute and convalescent COVID-19 was sourced from the United States, Italy and Spain.

Produced via immunoSEQ multiplex PCR; TCRdb's table is partial and in-frame only. The data show 250,000 or so clones, about 90% seen once. This CDR3 has 20 amino acids. The V segment lost 9 bases and the J segment 1 base; nucleotides outside the gene matches: 20. Looked up from germline, CDR1 is LNHDA and CDR2 is SQIVND (reference sequence). The TCR comes from a woman in her thirties or forties who had been exposed to COVID-19. Sample: PBMCs or T cells enriched from blood (not recorded which). This chain joins TRBV19 and TRBJ2-2; TRBD1 matches at 10 bases. CDR3 nucleotides: TGTGCCAGCCTCCGGGGCCTTCACCGGGACAGGGGCGAGAACACCGGGGAGCTGTTTTTT. Residues: CASLRGLHRDRGENTGELFF.